This T cell receptor beta chain is drawn from a study of shared clonotypes between healthy human individuals. The CDR3 spans 16 residues. The V end lost 0 bases, the J end lost 2 bases, and 9 bases lay between the germline ends. Germline V CDR1 and CDR2: SGHRS, YFSETQ. This clone has only a few counts. Each subset's genomic DNA was split evenly across several immunoSEQ plates. TCRdb's copy holds only in-frame clones and misses some; the assay was immunoSEQ multiplex PCR. The table has around 1,100,000 clones, 77% seen once. This TCR was sampled from a man younger than 35 in good health. Some clones in this sample may be carry-over from other donors' samples. What was sequenced was memory CD4+ T cells from PBMCs. Noted subset: CD45RA-negative fraction. This rearrangement joins TRBV5-1 to TRBJ2-6, with D perhaps matching TRBD1 (6 bases). CDR3 amino acids: CASSLAGGPGANVLTF. Here the CDR3 DNA reads TGCGCCAGCAGCTTGGCTGGGGGCCCTGGGGCCAACGTCCTGACTTTC.